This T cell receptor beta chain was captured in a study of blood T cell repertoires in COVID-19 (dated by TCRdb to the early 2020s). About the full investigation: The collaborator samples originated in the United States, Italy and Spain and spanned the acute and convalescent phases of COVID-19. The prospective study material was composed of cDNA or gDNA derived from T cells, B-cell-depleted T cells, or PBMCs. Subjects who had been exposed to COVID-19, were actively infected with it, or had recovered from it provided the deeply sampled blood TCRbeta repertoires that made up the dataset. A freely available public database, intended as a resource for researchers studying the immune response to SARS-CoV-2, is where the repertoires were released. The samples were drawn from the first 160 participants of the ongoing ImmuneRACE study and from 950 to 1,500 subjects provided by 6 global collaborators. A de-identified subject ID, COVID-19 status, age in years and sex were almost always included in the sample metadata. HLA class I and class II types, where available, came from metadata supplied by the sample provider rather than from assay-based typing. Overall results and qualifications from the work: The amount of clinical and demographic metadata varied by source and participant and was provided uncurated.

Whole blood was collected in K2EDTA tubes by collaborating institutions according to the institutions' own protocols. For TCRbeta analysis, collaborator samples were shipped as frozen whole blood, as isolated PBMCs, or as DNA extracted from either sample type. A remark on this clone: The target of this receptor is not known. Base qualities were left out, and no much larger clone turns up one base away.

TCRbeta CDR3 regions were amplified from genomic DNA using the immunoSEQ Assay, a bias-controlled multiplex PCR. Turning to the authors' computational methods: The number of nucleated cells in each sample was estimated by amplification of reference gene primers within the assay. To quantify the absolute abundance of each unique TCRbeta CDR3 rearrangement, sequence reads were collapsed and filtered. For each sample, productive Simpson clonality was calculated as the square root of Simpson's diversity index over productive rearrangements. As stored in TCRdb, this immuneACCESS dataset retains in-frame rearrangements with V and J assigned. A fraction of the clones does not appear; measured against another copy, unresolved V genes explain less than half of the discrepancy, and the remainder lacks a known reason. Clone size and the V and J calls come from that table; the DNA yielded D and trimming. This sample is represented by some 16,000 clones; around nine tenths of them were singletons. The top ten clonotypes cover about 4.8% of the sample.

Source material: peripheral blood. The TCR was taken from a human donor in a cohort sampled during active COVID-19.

The CDR3 here reads CASSPPTGQETQYF. The sequenced DNA is TGTGCCAGCTCACCCCCGACAGGACAAGAGACCCAGTACTTC. The V and J genes are TRBV18 and TRBJ2-5, with TRBD1 tentatively as D gene (6 bases match). CDR1 and CDR2 were assigned from the germline V gene as KGHSH and LQKENI. The germline ends are 10 bases apart after V is trimmed by 3 bases and J by 2 bases. The CDR3 spans 14 residues, from the cysteine through the phenylalanine. The kept DNA is CDR3 alone, 42 bases in frame from the first base.